The clone carrying this T cell receptor (beta chain) was counted a few times. Its antigen is as yet unknown. This entry is derived from a study of beta chain features in type 1 diabetes. General study findings and limits: TCRB repertoires of naive, central memory and Treg cells appeared more similar among patients than among healthy donors.

Central memory, naive, regulatory and stem cell-like memory CD4+ cells were sorted by CD45RO/CCR7/CD25/CD127/CD95/CD27. As every portion of the isolated RNA was reverse transcribed, the sequencing read expressed TCRB transcripts. Only in-frame clones appear in the TCRdb table, and some are missing; sequencing was by immunoSEQ multiplex PCR. The table has 350,000 to 450,000 clones, more than 12% seen once; the top ten hold approximately 0.02%. Trimming cost V 4 bases and J 0 bases; bases outside gene matches: 8. The CDR3 is 16 amino acids. In germline, CDR1 is GTSNPN, CDR2 SVGIG (reference sequence). Sequencing was performed on naive CD4+ T cells from blood. V and J are TRBV30 and TRBJ2-2; 7 nucleotides line up with TRBD1. This sequence originates from a woman aged 18-30 years in good health. The CDR3 here is CAWNRDSLANTGELFF. In nucleotides, the CDR3 is TGTGCCTGGAACCGGGACAGTCTTGCGAACACCGGGGAGCTGTTTTTT.